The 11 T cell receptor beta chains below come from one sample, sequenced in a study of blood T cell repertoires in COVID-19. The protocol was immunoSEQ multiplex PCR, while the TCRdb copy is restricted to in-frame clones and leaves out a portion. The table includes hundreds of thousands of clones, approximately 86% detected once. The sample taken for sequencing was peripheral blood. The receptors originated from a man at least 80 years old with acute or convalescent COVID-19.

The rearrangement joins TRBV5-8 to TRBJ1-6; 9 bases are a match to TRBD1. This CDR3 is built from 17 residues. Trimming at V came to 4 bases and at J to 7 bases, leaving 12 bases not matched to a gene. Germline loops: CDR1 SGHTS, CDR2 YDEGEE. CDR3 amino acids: CASSGGTGRGENSPLHF. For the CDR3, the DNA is TGTGCCAGCAGCGGCGGGACAGGGAGGGGTGAGAATTCACCCCTCCACTTT.

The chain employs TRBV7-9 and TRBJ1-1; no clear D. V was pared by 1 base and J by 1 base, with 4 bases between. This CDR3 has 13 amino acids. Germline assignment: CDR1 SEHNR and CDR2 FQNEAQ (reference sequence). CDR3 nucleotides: TGTGCCAGCAGCTTAGGGCAGAACACTGAAGCTTTCTTT. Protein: CASSLGQNTEAFF.

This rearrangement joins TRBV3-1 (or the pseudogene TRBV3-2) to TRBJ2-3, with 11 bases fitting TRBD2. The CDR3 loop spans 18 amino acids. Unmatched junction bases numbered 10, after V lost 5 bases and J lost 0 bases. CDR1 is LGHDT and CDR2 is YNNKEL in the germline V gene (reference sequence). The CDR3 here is CASSLAGTSGLSTDTQYF. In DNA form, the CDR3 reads TGTGCCAGCAGCTTGGCCGGGACTAGCGGCCTTAGCACAGATACGCAGTATTTT.

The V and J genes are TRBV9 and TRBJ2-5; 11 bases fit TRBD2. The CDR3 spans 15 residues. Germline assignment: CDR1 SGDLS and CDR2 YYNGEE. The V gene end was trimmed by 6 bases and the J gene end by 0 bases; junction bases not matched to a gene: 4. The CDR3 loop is CASNRLAGNQETQYF. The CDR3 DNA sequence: TGTGCCAGCAATCGACTAGCGGGGAACCAAGAGACCCAGTACTTC.

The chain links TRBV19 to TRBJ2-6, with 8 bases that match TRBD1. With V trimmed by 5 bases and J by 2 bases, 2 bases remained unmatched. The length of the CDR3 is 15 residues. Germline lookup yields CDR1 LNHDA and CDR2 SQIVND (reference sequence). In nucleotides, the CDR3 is TGTGCCAGTAGTTCGACAGGGGCTGGGGCCAACGTCCTGACTTTC. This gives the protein CASSSTGAGANVLTF.

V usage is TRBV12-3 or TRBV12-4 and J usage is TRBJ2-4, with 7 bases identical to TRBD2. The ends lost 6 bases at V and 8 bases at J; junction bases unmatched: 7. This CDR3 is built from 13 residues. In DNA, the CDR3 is TGTGCCAGCAGCCCCGGGGGGACGGACATTCAGTACTTC. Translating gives CASSPGGTDIQYF.

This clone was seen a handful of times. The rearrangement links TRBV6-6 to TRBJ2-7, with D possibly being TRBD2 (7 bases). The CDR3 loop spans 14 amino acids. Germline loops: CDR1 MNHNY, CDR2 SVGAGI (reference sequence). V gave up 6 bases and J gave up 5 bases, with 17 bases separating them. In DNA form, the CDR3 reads TGTGCCAGCAGCACCCTAGCGGAGGGGGACGAGCAGTACTTC. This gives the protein CASSTLAEGDEQYF.

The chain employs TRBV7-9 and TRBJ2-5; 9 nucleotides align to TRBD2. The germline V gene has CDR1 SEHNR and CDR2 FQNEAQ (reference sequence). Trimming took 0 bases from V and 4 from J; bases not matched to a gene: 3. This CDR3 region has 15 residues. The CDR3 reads CASSLAALAGETQYF. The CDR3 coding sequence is TGTGCCAGCAGCTTAGCGGCACTAGCGGGAGAGACCCAGTACTTC.

CDR3 region: CASRWTSGGVLEQYF. The CDR3, as DNA: TGTGCCAGCAGATGGACTAGCGGGGGGGTTCTCGAGCAGTACTTC. This chain connects TRBV2 to TRBJ2-7; TRBD2 aligns across 15 bases. CDR3 length equals 15 residues. In germline, CDR1 is SNHLY, CDR2 FYNNEI. V shed 6 bases, J shed 6 bases, and the junction held 6 bases outside the gene matches.

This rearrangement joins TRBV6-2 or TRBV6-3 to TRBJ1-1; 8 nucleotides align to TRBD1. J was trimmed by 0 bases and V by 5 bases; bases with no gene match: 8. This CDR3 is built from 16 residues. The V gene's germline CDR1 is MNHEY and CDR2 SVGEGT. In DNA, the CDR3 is TGTGCCAGCAGTCAGGACAGGGCACCTATGAACACTGAAGCTTTCTTT. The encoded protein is CASSQDRAPMNTEAFF.

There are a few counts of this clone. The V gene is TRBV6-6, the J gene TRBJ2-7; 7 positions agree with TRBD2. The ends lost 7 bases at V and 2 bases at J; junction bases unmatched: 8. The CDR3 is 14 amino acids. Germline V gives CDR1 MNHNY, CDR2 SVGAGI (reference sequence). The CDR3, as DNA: TGTGCCAGCATCAAGGCGGGGGAGACCTACGAGCAGTACTTC. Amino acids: CASIKAGETYEQYF.